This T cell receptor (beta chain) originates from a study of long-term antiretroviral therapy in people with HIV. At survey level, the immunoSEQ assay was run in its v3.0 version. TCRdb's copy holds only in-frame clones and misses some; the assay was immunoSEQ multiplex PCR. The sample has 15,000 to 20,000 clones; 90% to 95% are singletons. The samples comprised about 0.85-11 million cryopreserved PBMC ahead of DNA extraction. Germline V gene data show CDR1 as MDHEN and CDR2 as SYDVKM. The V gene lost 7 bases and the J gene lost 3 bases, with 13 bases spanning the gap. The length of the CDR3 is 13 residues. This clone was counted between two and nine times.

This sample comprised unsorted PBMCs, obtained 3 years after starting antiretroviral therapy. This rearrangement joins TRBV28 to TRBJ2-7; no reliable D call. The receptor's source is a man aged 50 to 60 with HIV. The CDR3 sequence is CASNRGGIYEQYF. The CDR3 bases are TGTGCCAGCAACCGAGGCGGAATCTACGAGCAGTACTTC.